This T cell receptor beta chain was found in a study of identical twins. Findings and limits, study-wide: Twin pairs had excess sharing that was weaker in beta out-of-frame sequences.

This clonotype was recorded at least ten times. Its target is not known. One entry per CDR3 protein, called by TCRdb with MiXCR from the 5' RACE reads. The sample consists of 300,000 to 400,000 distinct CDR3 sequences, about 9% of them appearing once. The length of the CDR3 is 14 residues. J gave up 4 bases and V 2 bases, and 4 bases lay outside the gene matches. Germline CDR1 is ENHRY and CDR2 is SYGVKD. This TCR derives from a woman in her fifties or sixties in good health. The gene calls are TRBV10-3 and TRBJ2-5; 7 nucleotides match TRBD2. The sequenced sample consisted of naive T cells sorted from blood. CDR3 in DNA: TGTGCCATCAGTGAGGGACTAGGTGCAGAGACCCAGTACTTC. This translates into CAISEGLGAETQYF.